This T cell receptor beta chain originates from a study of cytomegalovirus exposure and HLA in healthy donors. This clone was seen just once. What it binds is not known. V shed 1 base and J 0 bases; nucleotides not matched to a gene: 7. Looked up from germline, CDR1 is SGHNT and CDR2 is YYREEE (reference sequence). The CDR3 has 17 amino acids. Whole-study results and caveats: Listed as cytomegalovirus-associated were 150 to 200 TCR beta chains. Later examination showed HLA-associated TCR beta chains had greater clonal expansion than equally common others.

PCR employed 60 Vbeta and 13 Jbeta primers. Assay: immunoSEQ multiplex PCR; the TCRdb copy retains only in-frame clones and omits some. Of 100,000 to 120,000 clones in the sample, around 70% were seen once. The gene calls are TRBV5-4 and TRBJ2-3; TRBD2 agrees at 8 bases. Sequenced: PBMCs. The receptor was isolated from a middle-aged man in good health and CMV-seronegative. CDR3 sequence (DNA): TGTGCCAGCAGCTTGTCTCCGGGAGGGCCCAGCACAGATACGCAGTATTTT. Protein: CASSLSPGGPSTDTQYF.